This T cell receptor beta chain was observed in a study of sequential checkpoint blockade in melanoma. Study in general: Patients were randomized 1:1 to nivolumab-then-ipilimumab or ipilimumab-then-nivolumab first-line. Each arm's sequence ended with maintenance nivolumab.

TCRdb's copy holds only in-frame clones and misses some; the assay was immunoSEQ multiplex PCR. The profile shows about 16,000 clones, 85% to 95% of them singletons. The treatment here: randomized to nivolumab then ipilimumab (arm A) or the reverse (arm B). Live CD3+CD8+ CD19− CD56− cells were sorted from PBMCs. V lost 10 bases and J 0 bases, leaving 13 bases between the germline ends. This CDR3 spans 14 amino acids. Germline V gene sequence: CDR1 LNHDA, CDR2 SQIVND (reference sequence). The V and J genes are TRBV19 and TRBJ1-3; D may be TRBD1 (5 bases). This specimen was CD8+ T cells sorted from blood (inferred from file names), taken from a patient given nivolumab and ipilimumab in sequence. The origin of this receptor is a human donor with melanoma. The CDR3 sequence: CATQDISSGNTIYF. In DNA, the CDR3 is TGTGCCACCCAGGACATTTCCTCTGGAAACACCATATATTTT.